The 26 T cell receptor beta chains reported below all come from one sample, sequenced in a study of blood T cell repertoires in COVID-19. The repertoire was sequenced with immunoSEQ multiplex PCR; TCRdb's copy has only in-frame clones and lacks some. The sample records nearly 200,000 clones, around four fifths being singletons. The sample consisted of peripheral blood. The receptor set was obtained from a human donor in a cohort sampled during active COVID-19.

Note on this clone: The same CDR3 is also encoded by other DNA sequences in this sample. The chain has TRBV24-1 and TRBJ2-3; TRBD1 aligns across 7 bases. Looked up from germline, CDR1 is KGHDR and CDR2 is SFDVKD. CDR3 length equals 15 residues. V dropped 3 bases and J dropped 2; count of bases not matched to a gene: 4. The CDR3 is CATSDRQGYTDTQYF. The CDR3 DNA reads TGTGCCACCAGTGATCGACAGGGTTACACAGATACGCAGTATTTT.

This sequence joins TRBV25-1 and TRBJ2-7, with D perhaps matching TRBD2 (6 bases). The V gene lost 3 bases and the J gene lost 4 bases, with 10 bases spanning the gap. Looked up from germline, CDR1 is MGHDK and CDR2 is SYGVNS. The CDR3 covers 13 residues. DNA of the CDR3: TGTGCCAGCAGTGAGGGGGGATTATACGAGCAGTACTTC. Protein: CASSEGGLYEQYF.

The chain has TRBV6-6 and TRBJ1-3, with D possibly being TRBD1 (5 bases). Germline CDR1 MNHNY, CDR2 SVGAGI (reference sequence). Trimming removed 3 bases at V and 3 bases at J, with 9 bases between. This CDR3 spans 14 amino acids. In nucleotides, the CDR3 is TGTGCCAGCAGTTATCTTCAGGGTGGAAACACCATATATTTT. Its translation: CASSYLQGGNTIYF.

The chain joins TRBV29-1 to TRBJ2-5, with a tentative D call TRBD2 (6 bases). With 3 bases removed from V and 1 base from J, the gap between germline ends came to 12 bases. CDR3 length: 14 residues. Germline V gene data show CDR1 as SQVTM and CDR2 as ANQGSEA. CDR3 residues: CSVDGGGPQETQYF. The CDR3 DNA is TGCAGCGTTGACGGGGGAGGCCCCCAAGAGACCCAGTACTTC.

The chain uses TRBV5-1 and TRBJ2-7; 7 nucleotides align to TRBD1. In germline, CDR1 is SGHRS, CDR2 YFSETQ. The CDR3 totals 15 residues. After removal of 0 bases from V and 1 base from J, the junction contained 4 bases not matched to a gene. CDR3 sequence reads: CASSLEPGGSYEQYV. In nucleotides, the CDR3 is TGCGCCAGCAGCTTGGAACCAGGGGGTTCCTACGAGCAGTACGTC.

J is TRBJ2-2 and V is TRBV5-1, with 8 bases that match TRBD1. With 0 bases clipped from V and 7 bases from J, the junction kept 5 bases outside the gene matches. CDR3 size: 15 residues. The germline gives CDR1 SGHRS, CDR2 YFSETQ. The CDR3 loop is CASSLEQGAIGELFF. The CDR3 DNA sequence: TGCGCCAGCAGCTTGGAGCAGGGGGCAATCGGGGAGCTGTTTTTT. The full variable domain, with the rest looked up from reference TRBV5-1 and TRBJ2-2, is KAGVTQTPRYLIKTRGQQVTLSCSPISGHRSVSWYQQTPGQGLQFLFEYFSETQRNKGNFPGRFSGRQFSNSRSEMNVSTLELGDSALYLCASSLEQGAIGELFFGEGSRLTVL.

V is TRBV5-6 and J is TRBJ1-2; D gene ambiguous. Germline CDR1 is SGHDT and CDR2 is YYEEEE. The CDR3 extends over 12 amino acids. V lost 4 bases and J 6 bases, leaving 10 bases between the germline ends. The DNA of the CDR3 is TGTGCCAGCAGCCGAGAGCCCCATGGCTACACCTTC. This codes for CASSREPHGYTF.

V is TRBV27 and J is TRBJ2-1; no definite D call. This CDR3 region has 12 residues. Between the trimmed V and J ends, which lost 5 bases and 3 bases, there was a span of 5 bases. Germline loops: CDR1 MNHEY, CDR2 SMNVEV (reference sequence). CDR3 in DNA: TGTGCCAGCAGTCTCCGCTACAATGAGCAGTTCTTC. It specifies CASSLRYNEQFF.

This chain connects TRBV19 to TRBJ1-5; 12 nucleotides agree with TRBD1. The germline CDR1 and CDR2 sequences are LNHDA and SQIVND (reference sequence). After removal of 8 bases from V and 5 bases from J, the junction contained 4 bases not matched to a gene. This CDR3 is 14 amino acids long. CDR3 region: CASRDRGLDQPQHF. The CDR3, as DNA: TGTGCCAGTCGGGACAGGGGGCTGGATCAGCCCCAGCATTTT.

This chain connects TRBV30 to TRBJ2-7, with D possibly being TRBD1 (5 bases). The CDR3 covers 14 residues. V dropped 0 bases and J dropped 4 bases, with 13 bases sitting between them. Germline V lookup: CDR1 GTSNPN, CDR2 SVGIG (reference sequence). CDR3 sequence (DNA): TGTGCCTGGAGTGTGGATGGGGCCCGATACGAGCAGTACTTC. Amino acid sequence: CAWSVDGARYEQYF.

The CDR3 sequence is CASSHIHNQPQHF. CDR3 DNA sequence: TGTGCCAGTAGTCACATACACAATCAGCCCCAGCATTTT. The chain couples TRBV19 to TRBJ1-5; D gene unclear. In germline, CDR1 is LNHDA, CDR2 SQIVND (reference sequence). The length of the CDR3 is 13 residues. Trimming removed 5 bases at V and 3 bases at J, with 8 bases between.

The CDR3 nucleotides read TGTGCCAGCAGCTTAGAGACAGGCACTGAAGCTTTCTTT. Residues: CASSLETGTEAFF. V is TRBV7-9 and J is TRBJ1-1; D is perhaps TRBD1 (6 bases). V gave up 1 base and J gave up 4 bases, with 7 bases separating them. Germline values: CDR1 SEHNR, CDR2 FQNEAQ (reference sequence). This CDR3 has 13 amino acids.

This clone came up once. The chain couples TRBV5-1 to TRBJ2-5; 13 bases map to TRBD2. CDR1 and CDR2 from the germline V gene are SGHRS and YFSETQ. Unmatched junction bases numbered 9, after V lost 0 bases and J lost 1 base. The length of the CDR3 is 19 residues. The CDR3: CASSLAGLAGPMGQETQYF. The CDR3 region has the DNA TGCGCCAGCAGCTTGGCGGGACTAGCGGGGCCCATGGGCCAAGAGACCCAGTACTTC.

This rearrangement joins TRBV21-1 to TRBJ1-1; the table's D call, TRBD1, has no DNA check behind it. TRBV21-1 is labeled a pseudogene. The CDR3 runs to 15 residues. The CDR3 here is CASSKEGAEDTEAFF. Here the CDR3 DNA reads TGTGCCAGCAGCAAAGAAGGGGCAGAAGACACTGAAGCTTTCTTT.

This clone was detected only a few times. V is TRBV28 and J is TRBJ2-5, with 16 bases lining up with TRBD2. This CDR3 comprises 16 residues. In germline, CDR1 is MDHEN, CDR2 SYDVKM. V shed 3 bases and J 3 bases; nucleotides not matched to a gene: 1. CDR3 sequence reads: CASSLGLAGGEETQYF. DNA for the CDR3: TGTGCCAGCAGTTTGGGACTAGCGGGAGGGGAAGAGACCCAGTACTTC.

Written as DNA, the CDR3 is TGCGCCAGCAGCCCCCACAATAGGGGGCTTGCAACTAATGAAAAACTGTTTTTT. Amino acids: CASSPHNRGLATNEKLFF. The chain uses TRBV4-1 and TRBJ1-4; 7 nucleotides match TRBD1. Trimming at V came to 4 bases and at J to 0 bases, leaving 11 bases not matched to a gene. This CDR3 has 18 residues. CDR1 and CDR2 (germline): MGHRA, YSYEKL.

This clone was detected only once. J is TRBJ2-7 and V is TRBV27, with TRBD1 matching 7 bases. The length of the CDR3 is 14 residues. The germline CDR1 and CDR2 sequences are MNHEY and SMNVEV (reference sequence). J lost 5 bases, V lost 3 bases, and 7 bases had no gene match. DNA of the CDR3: TGTGCCAGCAGTTTGATAGACAGGGTCCACGAGCAGTACTTC. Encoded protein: CASSLIDRVHEQYF.

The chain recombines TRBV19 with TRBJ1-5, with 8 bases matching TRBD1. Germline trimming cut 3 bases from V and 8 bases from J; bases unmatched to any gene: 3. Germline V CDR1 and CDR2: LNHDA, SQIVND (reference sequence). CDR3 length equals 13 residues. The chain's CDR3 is CASSIRGREPQHF. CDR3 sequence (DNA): TGTGCCAGTAGTATCAGGGGGCGGGAGCCCCAGCATTTT.

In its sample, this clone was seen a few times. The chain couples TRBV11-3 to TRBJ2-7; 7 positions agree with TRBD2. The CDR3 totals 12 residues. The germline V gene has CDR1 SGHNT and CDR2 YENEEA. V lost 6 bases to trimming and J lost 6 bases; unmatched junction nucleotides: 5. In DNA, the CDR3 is TGTGCCAGCAGTTTGGGCGGGGGCGAGCAGTACTTC. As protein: CASSLGGGEQYF.

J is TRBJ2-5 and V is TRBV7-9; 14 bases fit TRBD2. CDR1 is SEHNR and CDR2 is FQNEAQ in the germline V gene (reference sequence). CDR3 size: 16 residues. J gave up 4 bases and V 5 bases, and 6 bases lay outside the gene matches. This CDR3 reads CASSIGLAGGLETQYF. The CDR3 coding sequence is TGTGCCAGCAGCATTGGACTAGCGGGGGGCTTAGAGACCCAGTACTTC.

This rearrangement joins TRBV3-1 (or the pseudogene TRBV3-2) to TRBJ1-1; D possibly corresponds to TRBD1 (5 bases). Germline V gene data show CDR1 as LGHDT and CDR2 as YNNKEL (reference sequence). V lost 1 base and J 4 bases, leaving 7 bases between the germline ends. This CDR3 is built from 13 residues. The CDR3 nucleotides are TGTGCCAGCAGCCAAGTAAGGGGCACTGAAGCTTTCTTT. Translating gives CASSQVRGTEAFF.

In DNA form, the CDR3 reads TGTGCCAGCAGCTTAGGGCGGGCGGAGAACACTGAAGCTTTCTTT. The encoded protein is CASSLGRAENTEAFF. The V and J genes are TRBV7-8 and TRBJ1-1; the D is unclear. Trimming took off 1 base at V and 1 base at J, with 10 bases between the two ends. Per germline, CDR1 SGHVS and CDR2 FQNEAQ. This CDR3 has 15 residues.

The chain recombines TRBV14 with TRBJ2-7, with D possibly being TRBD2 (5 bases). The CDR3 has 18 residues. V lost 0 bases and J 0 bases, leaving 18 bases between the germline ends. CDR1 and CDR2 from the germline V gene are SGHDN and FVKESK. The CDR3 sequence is CASSQDHPPGESSYEQYV. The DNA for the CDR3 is TGTGCCAGCAGCCAAGATCACCCCCCTGGGGAGAGCTCCTACGAGCAGTACGTC.

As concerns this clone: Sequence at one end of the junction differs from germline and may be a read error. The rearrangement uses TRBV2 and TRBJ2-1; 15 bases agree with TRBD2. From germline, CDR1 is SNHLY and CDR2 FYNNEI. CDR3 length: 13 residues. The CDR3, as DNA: TGTGCCAGCTCTGGGACTAGCGGGGGGCCAGGGGTCTTC. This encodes CASSGTSGGPGVF.

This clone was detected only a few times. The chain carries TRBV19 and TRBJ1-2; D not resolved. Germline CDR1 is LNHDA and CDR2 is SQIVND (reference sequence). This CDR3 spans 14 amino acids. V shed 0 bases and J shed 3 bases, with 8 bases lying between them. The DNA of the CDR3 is TGTGCCAGTAGTATAGATTCTGTCGACTATGGCTACACCTTC. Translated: CASSIDSVDYGYTF.

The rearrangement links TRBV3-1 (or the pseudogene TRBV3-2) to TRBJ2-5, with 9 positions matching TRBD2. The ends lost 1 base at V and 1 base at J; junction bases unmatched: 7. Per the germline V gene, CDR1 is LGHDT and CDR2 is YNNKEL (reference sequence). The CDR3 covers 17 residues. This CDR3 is CASSQGGGGAIQETQYF. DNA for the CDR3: TGTGCCAGCAGCCAAGGGGGCGGGGGGGCCATCCAAGAGACCCAGTACTTC.